The rows below give T cell receptor beta chains drawn from one sample of a study of blood T cells in healthy people across ages. TCRdb independently ran MiXCR on the 5' RACE reads; one entry per CDR3 protein. The sample has under 850,000 distinct CDR3 sequences, about 37% seen once. Sample: blood. The receptors come from a man aged 18 to 30 in good health. Each CDR3 is given with its conserved first and last residue. The D gene is left open where the match is weak. Expanded clones are given a class, and other clones once, few, many or no size at all.

abundance: few
j_gene: TRBJ2-7
v_gene: TRBV4-3
d_gene: -
CDR3aa: CASSQEGQVHSYEQYF
CDR3nt: TGCGCCAGCAGCCAAGAAGGGCAGGTTCACTCCTACGAGCAGTACTTC

abundance: few
j_gene: TRBJ2-1
v_gene: TRBV3-1
d_gene: TRBD2
CDR3aa: CASSRTSGPYNEQFF
CDR3nt: TGTGCCAGCAGCCGGACTAGCGGGCCCTACAATGAGCAGTTCTTC

abundance: few
j_gene: TRBJ2-5
v_gene: TRBV7-2
d_gene: TRBD2
CDR3aa: CASILTSELGETQYF
CDR3nt: TGTGCCAGCATCCTCACTAGCGAGCTGGGGGAGACCCAGTACTTC

abundance: -
j_gene: TRBJ2-5
v_gene: TRBV20-1
d_gene: -
CDR3aa: CSALTRSETQYF
CDR3nt: TGCAGTGCTCTCACTAGATCGGAGACCCAGTACTTC

abundance: many
j_gene: TRBJ2-7
v_gene: TRBV20-1
d_gene: -
CDR3aa: CSVGDISYEQYF
CDR3nt: TGCAGTGTAGGGGACATATCCTACGAGCAGTACTTC

abundance: many
j_gene: TRBJ2-1
v_gene: TRBV29-1
d_gene: -
CDR3aa: CSVEGTTAYNEQFF
CDR3nt: TGCAGCGTTGAAGGGACCACAGCCTACAATGAGCAGTTCTTC

abundance: -
j_gene: TRBJ2-1
v_gene: TRBV29-1
d_gene: -
CDR3aa: CSVEGGRGITYNEQFF
CDR3nt: TGCAGCGTTGAAGGGGGCAGGGGAATAACCTACAATGAGCAGTTCTTC

abundance: -
j_gene: TRBJ2-2
v_gene: TRBV7-2
d_gene: TRBD2
CDR3aa: CASSLGAGAGTGELFF
CDR3nt: TGTGCCAGCAGCTTAGGAGCGGGGGCAGGGACCGGGGAGCTGTTTTTT

abundance: once
j_gene: TRBJ2-2
v_gene: TRBV20-1
d_gene: -
CDR3aa: CSASTGRGTGELFF
CDR3nt: TGCAGTGCTAGTACTGGAAGGGGCACCGGGGAGCTGTTTTTT

abundance: few
j_gene: TRBJ1-1
v_gene: TRBV20-1
d_gene: -
CDR3aa: CSANMARGGGAEAFF
CDR3nt: TGCAGTGCTAACATGGCAAGGGGTGGCGGCGCTGAAGCTTTCTTT

abundance: -
j_gene: TRBJ1-2
v_gene: TRBV10-3
d_gene: -
CDR3aa: CAISGKLEANYGYTF
CDR3nt: TGTGCCATCAGCGGAAAACTGGAGGCTAACTATGGCTACACCTTC

abundance: -
j_gene: TRBJ2-7
v_gene: TRBV20-1
d_gene: -
CDR3aa: CSARDSRSSYEQYF
CDR3nt: TGCAGTGCTAGAGATTCCCGGAGCTCCTACGAGCAGTACTTC

abundance: many
j_gene: TRBJ2-3
v_gene: TRBV10-3
d_gene: -
CDR3aa: CAISESTLDSTDTQYF
CDR3nt: TGTGCCATCAGTGAGTCGACCCTGGATAGCACAGATACGCAGTATTTT

abundance: few
j_gene: TRBJ2-1
v_gene: TRBV4-1
d_gene: -
CDR3aa: CASSQSSSRYNEGQFF
CDR3nt: TGCGCCAGCAGCCAATCTAGCTCTCGTTACAATGAGGGGCAGTTCTTC

abundance: -
j_gene: TRBJ2-1
v_gene: TRBV7-2
d_gene: TRBD2
CDR3aa: CASRTSGHSYNEQFF
CDR3nt: TGTGCCAGCCGGACTAGCGGGCACTCCTACAATGAGCAGTTCTTC

abundance: -
j_gene: TRBJ1-2
v_gene: TRBV5-1
d_gene: -
CDR3aa: CASSPESRGGYGYTF
CDR3nt: TGCGCCAGCAGCCCGGAAAGCAGGGGAGGCTATGGCTACACCTTC